Sequencing of this T cell receptor beta chain was carried out in a study of cytomegalovirus exposure and HLA in healthy donors. Germline CDR1 SGHDT, CDR2 YYEEEE. This CDR3 is built from 16 residues. With V trimmed by 3 bases and J by 2 bases, 9 bases remained unmatched. Libraries were prepared by immunoSEQ multiplex PCR; TCRdb keeps only in-frame clonotypes and omits some of them. The sample shows 120,000 or so clones, 88% of them seen only once. This clonotype was sampled from a woman aged 25 to 45 in good health and CMV-seropositive. This sequence joins TRBV5-6 and TRBJ2-7; 9 bases are a match to TRBD2. Sequences were obtained from PBMCs. The CDR3 bases are TGTGCCAGCAGCTCCCTGGCGGGAGGGTCCCCCTACGAGCAGTACTTC. Translated: CASSSLAGGSPYEQYF.